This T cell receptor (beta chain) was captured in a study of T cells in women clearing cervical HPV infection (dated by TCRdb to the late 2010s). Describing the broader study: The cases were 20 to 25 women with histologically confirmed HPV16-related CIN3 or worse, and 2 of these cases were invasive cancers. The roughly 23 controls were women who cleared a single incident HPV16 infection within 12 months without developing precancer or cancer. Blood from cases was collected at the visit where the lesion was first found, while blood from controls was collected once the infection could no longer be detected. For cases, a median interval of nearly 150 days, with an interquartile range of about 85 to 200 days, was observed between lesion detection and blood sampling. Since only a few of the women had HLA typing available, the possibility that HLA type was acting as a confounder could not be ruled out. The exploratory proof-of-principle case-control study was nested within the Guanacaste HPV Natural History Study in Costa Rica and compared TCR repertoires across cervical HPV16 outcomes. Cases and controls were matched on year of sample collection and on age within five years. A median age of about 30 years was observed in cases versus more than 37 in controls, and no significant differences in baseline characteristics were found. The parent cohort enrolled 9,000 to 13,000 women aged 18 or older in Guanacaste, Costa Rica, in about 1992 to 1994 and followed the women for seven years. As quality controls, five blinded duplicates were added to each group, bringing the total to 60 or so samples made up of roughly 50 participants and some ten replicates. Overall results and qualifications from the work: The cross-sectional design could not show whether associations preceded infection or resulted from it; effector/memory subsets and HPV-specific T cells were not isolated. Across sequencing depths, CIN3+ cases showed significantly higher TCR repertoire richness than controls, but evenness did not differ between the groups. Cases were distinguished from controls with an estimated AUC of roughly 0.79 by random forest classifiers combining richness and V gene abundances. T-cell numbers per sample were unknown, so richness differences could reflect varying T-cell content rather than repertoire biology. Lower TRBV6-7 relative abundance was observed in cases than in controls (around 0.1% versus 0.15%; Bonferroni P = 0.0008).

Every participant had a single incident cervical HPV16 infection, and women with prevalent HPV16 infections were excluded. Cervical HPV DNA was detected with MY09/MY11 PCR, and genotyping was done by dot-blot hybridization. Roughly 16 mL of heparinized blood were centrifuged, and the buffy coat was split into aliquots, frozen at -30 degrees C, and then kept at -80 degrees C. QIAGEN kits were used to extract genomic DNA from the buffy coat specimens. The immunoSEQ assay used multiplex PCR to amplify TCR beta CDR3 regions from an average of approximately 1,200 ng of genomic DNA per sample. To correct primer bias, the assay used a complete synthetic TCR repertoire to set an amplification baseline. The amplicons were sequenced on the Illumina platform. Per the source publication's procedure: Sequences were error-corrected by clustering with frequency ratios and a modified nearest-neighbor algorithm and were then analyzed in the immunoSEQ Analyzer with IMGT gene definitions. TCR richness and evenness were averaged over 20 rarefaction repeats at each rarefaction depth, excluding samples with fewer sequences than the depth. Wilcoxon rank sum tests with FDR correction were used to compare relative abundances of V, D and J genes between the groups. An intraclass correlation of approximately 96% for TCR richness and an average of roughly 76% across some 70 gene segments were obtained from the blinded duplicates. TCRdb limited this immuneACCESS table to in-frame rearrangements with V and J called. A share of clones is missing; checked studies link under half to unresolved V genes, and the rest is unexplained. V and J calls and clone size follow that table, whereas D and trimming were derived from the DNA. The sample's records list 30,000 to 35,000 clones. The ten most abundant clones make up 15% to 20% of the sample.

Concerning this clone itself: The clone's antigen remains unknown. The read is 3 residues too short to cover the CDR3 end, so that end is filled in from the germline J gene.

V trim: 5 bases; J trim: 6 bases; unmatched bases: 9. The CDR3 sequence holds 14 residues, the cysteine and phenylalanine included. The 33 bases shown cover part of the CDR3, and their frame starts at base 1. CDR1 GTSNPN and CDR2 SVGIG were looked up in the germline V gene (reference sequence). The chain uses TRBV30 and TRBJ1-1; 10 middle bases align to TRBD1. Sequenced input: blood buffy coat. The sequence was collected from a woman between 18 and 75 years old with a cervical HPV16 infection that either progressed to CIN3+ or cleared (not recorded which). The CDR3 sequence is CAWDRGPGGPEAFF. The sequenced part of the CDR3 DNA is TGTGCCTGGGACAGGGGGCCGGGAGGACCTGAA.